Listed here are 4 T cell receptor beta chains from one sample, sequenced in a study of T-cell memory formation after mild COVID-19. TCRdb fed the 5' RACE reads into MiXCR, producing one record per CDR3 protein. The sample holds fewer than 400,000 distinct CDR3 sequences, 10% to 15% seen once. The sequenced material came from PBMCs or a T cell subset sorted from them (not recorded which). The receptors derive from a man between 18 and 35 years old who had mild COVID-19 (a few samples of this study predate the infection). Cell type and time point are not known.

This chain links TRBV7-3 with TRBJ1-2, with D possibly being TRBD1 (5 bases). The germline gives CDR1 SGHTA, CDR2 FQGTGA. Trimming pared 2 bases from V and 2 bases from J, leaving 12 bases between. The CDR3 has 15 amino acids. The CDR3 here is CASSLRPGGNYGYTF. The CDR3 DNA follows: TGTGCCAGCAGCTTACGGCCCGGGGGGAACTATGGCTACACCTTC. The full variable domain, its missing parts supplied by reference TRBV7-3 and TRBJ1-2, is GAGVSQTPSNKVTEKGKYVELRCDPISGHTALYWYRQSLGQGPEFLIYFQGTGAADDSGLPNDRFFAVRPEGSVSTLKIQRTERGDSAVYLCASSLRPGGNYGYTFGSGTRLTVV.

Ten or more counts support this clonotype. V is TRBV7-6 and J is TRBJ1-1; perhaps TRBD1 as D (5 bases). Germline CDR1 is SGHVS and CDR2 is FNYEAQ. V lost 1 base, J lost 0 bases, and 18 bases lay in between. This CDR3 spans 18 amino acids. CDR3 protein: CASSLVPGGENMNTEAFF. The CDR3, as DNA: TGTGCCAGCAGCTTAGTCCCGGGGGGGGAGAACATGAACACTGAAGCTTTCTTT.

The chain is built from TRBV7-2 and TRBJ2-3; the match to TRBD2 covers 8 bases. The CDR3 runs to 15 residues. The trim removed 1 base at V and 9 bases at J, leaving 9 bases unmatched. Germline loops: CDR1 SGHTA, CDR2 FQGNSA. CDR3 residues: CASSLDGSGVMTQYF. CDR3 sequence (DNA): TGTGCCAGCAGCTTAGATGGTAGCGGGGTAATGACGCAGTATTTT.

This clonotype has a handful of counts. This chain connects TRBV6-5 to TRBJ2-2; 7 positions match TRBD2. V dropped 6 bases and J dropped 4; count of bases not matched to a gene: 8. The CDR3 spans 15 residues. CDR1 is MNHEY and CDR2 is SVGAGI in the germline V gene. The CDR3 loop is CASRRAGPLTGELFF. CDR3 DNA sequence: TGTGCCAGCAGACGAGCGGGGCCACTCACCGGGGAGCTGTTTTTT.